A selection of T cell receptor beta chains follows, all from one sample in a study of T cell responses to AZD1222 COVID-19 vaccine. Profiled with immunoSEQ multiplex PCR; TCRdb holds only in-frame clones, not every one. The table includes some 140,000 clones, 90% detected once. The specimen was peripheral blood, collected on day 0 of AZD1222 vaccination. These receptors came from an adult in good health. CDR3s include the opening cysteine and the closing phenylalanine or tryptophan. Each record gives: V gene, D gene, clone size, J gene, CDR3 DNA, CDR3 protein. A D gene is named only where the DNA matches it firmly. Where a row states a size, it is once, few, many or the class of an expanded clone; other rows omit it.

TRBV27,.,.,TRBJ2-7,TGTGCCAGCAGTCGTTCGGGGTCTTCCTACGAGCAGTACTTC,CASSRSGSSYEQYF
TRBV27,TRBD2,.,TRBJ2-2,TGTGCCAGCAGTCTCTGGACTAGCGTAGTCAACACCGGGGAGCTGTTTTTT,CASSLWTSVVNTGELFF
TRBV7-3,.,.,TRBJ2-5,TGTGCCAGCAGCTTTAGCTACCAAGAGACCCAGTACTTC,CASSFSYQETQYF
TRBV5-4,TRBD1,.,TRBJ1-6,TGTGCCAGCAGCCCCCGGACAGGGTGGGGAAATTCACCCCTCCACTTT,CASSPRTGWGNSPLHF
TRBV27,TRBD2,.,TRBJ2-7,TGTGCCAGCAGCCCACGGGGGGGTCCGCATGAGCAGTACTTC,CASSPRGGPHEQYF
TRBV18,TRBD2,.,TRBJ2-4,TGTGCCAGCTCACAGGGGACTAGCGGAGCCAAAAACATTCAGTACTTC,CASSQGTSGAKNIQYF
TRBV14,TRBD2,.,TRBJ2-3,TGTGCCAGCAGCCAGCTAGCGGGAATCCCCACAGATACGCAGTATTTT,CASSQLAGIPTDTQYF
TRBV15,.,.,TRBJ1-2,TGTGCCACAAAACCCGCCGCCAGCCCCTCTGGCTACACCTTC,CATKPAASPSGYTF
TRBV6-6,.,.,TRBJ2-7,TGTGCCAGCAGTTCTTACAGGGCCTACGAGCAGTACTTC,CASSSYRAYEQYF
TRBV7-9,.,.,TRBJ1-2,TGTGCCAGCAGCTTTCCCGGGGGCTACTCTGGCTACACCTTC,CASSFPGGYSGYTF
TRBV7-9,.,few,TRBJ1-2,TGTGCCAGCAGCTTATCGACTTCGGATGGCTACACCTTC,CASSLSTSDGYTF
TRBV5-5,.,.,TRBJ2-3,TGTGCCAGCAGCTTGGGGGATACGCAGTATTTT,CASSLGDTQYF
TRBV19,.,.,TRBJ1-1,TGTGCCAGTAAGGGAGGGGAGGGGGACGTCGGAAACACTGAAGCTTTCTTT,CASKGGEGDVGNTEAFF
TRBV28,TRBD1,.,TRBJ1-5,TGTGCCAGCAGCCCCCCCAACGGACAGGGGGCCGGGGATCAGCCCCAGCATTTT,CASSPPNGQGAGDQPQHF
TRBV7-2,.,.,TRBJ2-1,TGTGCCAGCAGCCCTGCCCAGTCAGGGCAGTTCTTC,CASSPAQSGQFF
TRBV3-1/TRBV3-2,.,.,TRBJ2-1,TGTGCCAGCAGCCTACCCCCTGGCAAGGAGCAGTTCTTC,CASSLPPGKEQFF
TRBV9,.,.,TRBJ2-5,TGTGCCAGCAGCGTAGGTCTGGGGTGGGAGACCCAGTACTTC,CASSVGLGWETQYF
TRBV6-2/TRBV6-3,TRBD1,.,TRBJ2-5,TGTGCCAGCAGCCTCCGGGACAGGGGGCGCGAAGAGACCCAGTACTTC,CASSLRDRGREETQYF
TRBV29-1,TRBD1,.,TRBJ1-5,TGCAGCGTTGCACACAGGGGGAATCAGCCCCAGCATTTT,CSVAHRGNQPQHF
TRBV3-1/TRBV3-2,.,.,TRBJ2-5,TGTGCCAGCAGCGTCACTGGGCGGCAAGAGACCCAGTACTTC,CASSVTGRQETQYF
TRBV4-1,.,.,TRBJ2-7,TGCGCCAGCAGCCCAGGGATGGTGGACGAGCAGTACTTC,CASSPGMVDEQYF
TRBV11-3,.,few,TRBJ2-2,TGTGCCAGCGCCCCCGGCGGGGCCCCGAACACCGGGGAGCTGTTTTTT,CASAPGGAPNTGELFF
TRBV5-4,.,few,TRBJ1-1,TGTGCCAGCAGCCTACCTCAGGGTGACACTGAAGCTTTCTTT,CASSLPQGDTEAFF
TRBV30,.,.,TRBJ1-5,TGTGCCTGGAGTCACAGGACGCGGGCCCTTCAGCCCCAGCATTTT,CAWSHRTRALQPQHF
TRBV5-1,.,.,TRBJ2-1,TGCGCCAGCAGAGGCGACGAATCCTACAATGAGCAGTTCTTC,CASRGDESYNEQFF
TRBV7-2,TRBD2,.,TRBJ2-7,TGTGCCAGCAGCTTGGGGGGGGATAGCGAGCAGTACTTC,CASSLGGDSEQYF
TRBV11-2,TRBD2,.,TRBJ2-5,TGTGCCAGCAGCTTTTGGGGCGGGACTAGCGGGAGAGAGACCCAGTACTTC,CASSFWGGTSGRETQYF
TRBV29-1,TRBD1,.,TRBJ2-5,TGCAGCGTTGAAGGGTCTACAGGGGGGAGAGAGACCCAGTACTTC,CSVEGSTGGRETQYF
TRBV27,.,.,TRBJ1-3,TGTGCCAGCAGCCAGGGCCCTGGAAACACCATATATTTT,CASSQGPGNTIYF
TRBV30,.,.,TRBJ1-4,TGTGCCTGGAGTGTACTGCGGAATGAAAAACTGTTTTTT,CAWSVLRNEKLFF
TRBV25-1,TRBD1,.,TRBJ1-2,TGTGCCAGCAGTCCGCGACAGGGTAAAGACTATGGCTACACCTTC,CASSPRQGKDYGYTF
TRBV7-9,.,.,TRBJ1-5,TGTGCCAGCAGTGGGGGTGCCAATCAGCCCCAGCATTTT,CASSGGANQPQHF
TRBV27,TRBD1,.,TRBJ2-7,TGTGCCAGCAGTTTAAAGGGGACAGGGTTATTGGGCTACGAGCAGTACTTC,CASSLKGTGLLGYEQYF
TRBV21-1,.,.,TRBJ2-2,TGTGCCAGCAGCAAAGGTGGAAGACAGTTTGGGACCGGGGAGCTGTTTTTT,CASSKGGRQFGTGELFF
TRBV5-1,.,.,TRBJ1-2,TGCGCCAGCAGTAGCCAGGTCAACTATGGCTACACCTTC,CASSSQVNYGYTF
TRBV7-2,.,.,TRBJ1-1,TGTGCCAGCAGCTCCCAGGGGTCCCTTACTGAAGCTTTCTTT,CASSSQGSLTEAFF
TRBV18,.,.,TRBJ2-5,TGTGCCAGCTCACCACCGGCCGGACAGCGCAGCCTCCAAGAGACCCAGTACTTC,CASSPPAGQRSLQETQYF
TRBV30,TRBD1,.,TRBJ1-2,TGTGCTTCATGGACAGGCGGGGATGGCTACACCTTC,CASWTGGDGYTF
TRBV7-8,TRBD2,.,TRBJ2-1,TGTGCCAGCAGCCACAGCGGGAGCGCTTTCCATGAGCAGTTCTTC,CASSHSGSAFHEQFF
TRBV4-3,.,.,TRBJ1-2,TGCGCCAGCAGCCAAGAGGGGCGGACAGCGGCCTTCTATGGCTACACCTTC,CASSQEGRTAAFYGYTF
TRBV6-2/TRBV6-3,.,.,TRBJ1-5,TGTGCCAGCAGTTACCCCGGAGGGTACGGAGATAGCAATCAGCCCCAGCATTTT,CASSYPGGYGDSNQPQHF
TRBV7-7,.,.,TRBJ2-3,TGTGCTAGCAGCCCGAAAAGATCAGATACGCAGTATTTT,CASSPKRSDTQYF
TRBV5-1,TRBD1,.,TRBJ2-1,TGCGCCAGCAGCTTCGGGACAGGGTTAAGGGAGCAGTTCTTC,CASSFGTGLREQFF
TRBV5-1,TRBD1,.,TRBJ2-2,TGCGCCAGCAGCTTCTTGGGACAGGGTCAGGCCGGGGAGCTGTTTTTT,CASSFLGQGQAGELFF
TRBV9,.,.,TRBJ1-1,TGTGCCAGCAGCGCGGGAGTATTGGGGAACACTGAAGCTTTCTTT,CASSAGVLGNTEAFF
TRBV4-3,.,.,TRBJ2-3,TGCGCCAGCAGCCAAGGGGGTCTTTTGGGGGGTAGCACAGATACGCAGTATTTT,CASSQGGLLGGSTDTQYF
TRBV2,.,.,TRBJ1-1,TGTGCCAGCAGCGTCGGGACGAACACTGAAGCTTTCTTT,CASSVGTNTEAFF
TRBV24-1,TRBD1,.,TRBJ2-3,TGTGCCACCAGTGATTCTATCCGGACAGGGGGGCGTACAGATACGCAGTATTTT,CATSDSIRTGGRTDTQYF
TRBV5-1,.,.,TRBJ1-4,TGCGCCAGCAGCGCGACAGTCTCAACTAATGAAAAACTGTTTTTT,CASSATVSTNEKLFF
TRBV19,TRBD2,.,TRBJ2-3,TGTGCCAGTAGCTCTCTAGCGGGAATCGATACGCAGTATTTT,CASSSLAGIDTQYF
TRBV28,.,.,TRBJ1-1,TGTGCCAGCACTCAAGAGGAGTTCGCGGGCACTGAAGCTTTCTTT,CASTQEEFAGTEAFF
TRBV27,.,.,TRBJ2-7,TGTGCCAGCAGTTCGGACAGTTTCTACGAGCAGTACTTC,CASSSDSFYEQYF
TRBV27,TRBD2,.,TRBJ2-5,TGTGCCAGCAGTTTGAGTATCGGAGCGGGGTCCCAAGAGACCCAGTACTTC,CASSLSIGAGSQETQYF
TRBV10-3,.,.,TRBJ1-1,TGTGCCATCAGTGAGTACGGGGGATGGGACACTGAAGCTTTCTTT,CAISEYGGWDTEAFF
TRBV19,TRBD2,.,TRBJ2-1,TGTGCCAGTAGAAGACTAGCGGGGGACAATGAGCAGTTCTTC,CASRRLAGDNEQFF